This T cell receptor beta chain was sequenced for a study of CD8+ T cells in alopecia areata (dated by TCRdb to between 2017 and 2018). Some background on the complete study: The treated patients, all with moderate-to-severe alopecia areata, were enrolled in an open-label pilot trial of oral tofacitinib given at 5 to 10 mg twice daily. Biopsies were taken from tofacitinib-treated patients at baseline and again at 4 and 24 weeks into treatment, and several of those patients also had a later scalp biopsy. Clonality in the scalp was compared among normal scalp (n=4), patchy alopecia areata scalp (n=8), and alopecia totalis/universalis scalp (n=8). Patients received tofacitinib for 6 to 18 months and were then followed off drug for 6 months to check for delayed response and recurrence. Scalp tissue and sorted CD4+ and CD8+ peripheral blood T cells from patchy and totalis/universalis alopecia areata patients and from healthy controls were covered by human TCRbeta sequencing. High-throughput TCRbeta sequencing was used to examine T cell clonal expansion in alopecia areata in both the C3H/HeJ mouse model and human patients. TCRbeta CDR3 regions were amplified by immunoSEQ multiplex PCR using 35 Vbeta forward and 13 Jbeta reverse primers. RNA was extracted with the PAXgene miRNA kit for fixed scalp, the miRNeasy kit for PBMCs, and the RNeasy kit for mouse skin.

The meaning of the sample's time point label: baseline before oral tofacitinib. Lesional scalp punch biopsies and peripheral blood were collected from alopecia areata patients. PBMCs were isolated by density centrifugation and stained for CD3, CD4 and CD8, after which CD4+ and CD8+ T cells were sorted on a FACSAria. Study-level results and caveats: Shared TCR sequences between patients were less evident than in mice, which may be partly attributable to HLA diversity in the patient population. Unlike mouse skin, where gammadelta T cells dominate, normal human skin contains resident alphabeta T cells that get sequenced too, which complicates analysis of the scalp TCR repertoire. Compared with normal scalp, lesional scalp had higher clonality and more expanded CD8+ clones, particularly in alopecia totalis/universalis, a pattern that suggests antigenic drive.

As to this clone: Its cognate antigen has yet to be identified. No base quality values were provided; no much bigger clone lies one nucleotide off.

The CDR3 spans 13 residues, from the cysteine through the phenylalanine. Only CDR3 DNA remains: 39 bases, in frame from the first base. From the germline V gene (reference sequence), CDR1 is GTSNPN and CDR2 is SVGIG. V is reduced by 3 bases and J by 8 bases, leaving a spacing of 11 bases between them. Libraries were made using the immunoSEQ multiplex PCR assay. RNA was extracted from all samples and reverse transcribed into cDNA as template for TCR sequencing. First-strand cDNA was synthesized with SuperScript III using a 2:1 mix of oligo-dT and random hexamers. Amplification bias was assessed with a synthetic immune receptor repertoire, and residual bias was removed computationally. On the study's bioinformatics: Raw reads were preprocessed to remove errors, and CDR3 was defined by IMGT conventions from the conserved cysteine to phenylalanine. Clonality was calculated as 1 minus Shannon entropy normalized by log2 of the number of productive unique TCRs. Scalp TCRbeta sequences were cross-referenced with sorted blood CD4 and CD8 repertoires so that the CD4 or CD8 identity of scalp clones could be inferred. As stored in TCRdb, this immuneACCESS dataset retains in-frame rearrangements with V and J assigned. A fraction of the clones does not appear; measured against another copy, unresolved V genes explain less than half of the discrepancy, and the remainder lacks a known reason. V and J calls and clone size come straight from that table; D and trimming were deduced from the DNA. The sample table contains over 150,000 clones; only one count was recorded for approximately 56% of them. The leading ten clones occupy 14% to 15% of the sample.

The sample consisted of CD4+ T cells sorted from blood, taken at week 0. The rearranged chain carries TRBV30 and TRBJ1-6; possibly the D gene is TRBD1, per 5 matching bases. This receptor was identified in a human donor with alopecia areata. The DNA sequence is given as TGTGCCTGGAGAGGCCTGGGGGATTCACCCCTCCACTTT. The translation is CAWRGLGDSPLHF.